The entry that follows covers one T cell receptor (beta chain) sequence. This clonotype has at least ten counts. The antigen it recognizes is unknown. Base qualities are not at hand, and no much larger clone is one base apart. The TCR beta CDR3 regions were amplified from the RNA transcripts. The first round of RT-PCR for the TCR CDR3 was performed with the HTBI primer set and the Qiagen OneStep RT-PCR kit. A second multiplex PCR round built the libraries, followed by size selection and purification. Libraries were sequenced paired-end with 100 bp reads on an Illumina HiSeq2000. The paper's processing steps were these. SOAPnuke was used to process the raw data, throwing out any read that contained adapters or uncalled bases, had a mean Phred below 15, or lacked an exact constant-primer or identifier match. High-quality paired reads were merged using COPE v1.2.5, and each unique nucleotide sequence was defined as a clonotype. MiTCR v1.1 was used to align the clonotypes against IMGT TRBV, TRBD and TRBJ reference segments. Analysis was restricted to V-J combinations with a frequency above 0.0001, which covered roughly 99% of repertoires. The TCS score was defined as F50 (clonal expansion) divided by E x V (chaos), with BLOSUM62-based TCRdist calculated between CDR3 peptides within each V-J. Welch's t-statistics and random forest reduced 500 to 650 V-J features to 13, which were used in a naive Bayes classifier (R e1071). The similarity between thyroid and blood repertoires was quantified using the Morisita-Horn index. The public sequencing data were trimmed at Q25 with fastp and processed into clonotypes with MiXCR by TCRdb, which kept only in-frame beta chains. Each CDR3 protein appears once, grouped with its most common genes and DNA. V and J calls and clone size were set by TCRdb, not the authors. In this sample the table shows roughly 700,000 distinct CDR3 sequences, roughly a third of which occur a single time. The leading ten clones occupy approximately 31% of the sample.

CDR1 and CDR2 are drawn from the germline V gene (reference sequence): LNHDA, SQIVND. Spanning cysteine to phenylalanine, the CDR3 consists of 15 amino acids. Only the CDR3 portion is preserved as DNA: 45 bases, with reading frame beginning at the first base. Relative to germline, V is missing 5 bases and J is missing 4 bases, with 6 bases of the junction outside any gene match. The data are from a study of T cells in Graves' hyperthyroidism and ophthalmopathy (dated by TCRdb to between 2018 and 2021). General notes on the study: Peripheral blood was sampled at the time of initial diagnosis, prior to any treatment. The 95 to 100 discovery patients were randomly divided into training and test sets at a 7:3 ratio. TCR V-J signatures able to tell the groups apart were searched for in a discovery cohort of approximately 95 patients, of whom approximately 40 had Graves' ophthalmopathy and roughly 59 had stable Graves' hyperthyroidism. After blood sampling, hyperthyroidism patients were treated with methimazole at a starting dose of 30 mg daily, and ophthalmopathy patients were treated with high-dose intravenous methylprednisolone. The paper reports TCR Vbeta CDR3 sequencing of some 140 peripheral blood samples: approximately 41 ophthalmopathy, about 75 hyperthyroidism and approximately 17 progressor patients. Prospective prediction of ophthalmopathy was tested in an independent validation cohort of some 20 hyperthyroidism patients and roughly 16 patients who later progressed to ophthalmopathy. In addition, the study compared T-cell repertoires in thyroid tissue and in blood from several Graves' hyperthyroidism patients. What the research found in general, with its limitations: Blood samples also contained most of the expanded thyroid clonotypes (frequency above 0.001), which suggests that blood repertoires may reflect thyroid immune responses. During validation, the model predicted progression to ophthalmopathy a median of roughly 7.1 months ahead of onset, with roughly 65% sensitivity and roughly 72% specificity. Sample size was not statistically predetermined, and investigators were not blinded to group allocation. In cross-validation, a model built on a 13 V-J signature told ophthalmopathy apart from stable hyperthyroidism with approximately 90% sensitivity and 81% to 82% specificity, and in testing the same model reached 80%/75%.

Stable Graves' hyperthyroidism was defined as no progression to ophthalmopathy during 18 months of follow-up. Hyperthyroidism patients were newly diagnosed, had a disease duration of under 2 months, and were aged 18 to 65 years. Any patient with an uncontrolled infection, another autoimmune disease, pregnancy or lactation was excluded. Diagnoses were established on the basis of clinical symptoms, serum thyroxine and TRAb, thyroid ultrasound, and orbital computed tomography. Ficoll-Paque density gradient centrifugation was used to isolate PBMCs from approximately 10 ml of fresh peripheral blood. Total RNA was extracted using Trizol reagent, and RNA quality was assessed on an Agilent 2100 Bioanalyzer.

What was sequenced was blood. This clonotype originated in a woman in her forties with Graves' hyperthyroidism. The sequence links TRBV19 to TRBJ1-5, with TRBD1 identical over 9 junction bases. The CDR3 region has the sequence CASSAGTGRNQPQHF. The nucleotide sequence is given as TGTGCCAGTAGTGCTGGGACAGGGCGTAATCAGCCCCAGCATTTT.